These 20 T cell receptor beta chains were sequenced from one sample in a study of blood T cell repertoires in COVID-19. Some clones are missing from TCRdb's copy, which holds only in-frame ones; the method was immunoSEQ multiplex PCR. This table has about 530,000 clones, roughly 89% appearing once. Sequences were obtained from peripheral blood. The receptors originated from a woman aged 45 to 65 with COVID-19, enrolled during active disease.

This clone appeared once. J is TRBJ1-6 and V is TRBV28; unclear D gene. Germline CDR1 and CDR2: MDHEN and SYDVKM. CDR3 length: 14 amino acids. The V end lost 6 bases, the J end lost 3 bases, and 9 bases lay between the germline ends. CDR3 loop: CASSRPDYNSPLHF. CDR3 DNA: TGTGCCAGCAGCCGTCCAGACTATAATTCACCCCTCCACTTT.

The CDR3 sequence: CASSQVKENNSPLHF. DNA of the CDR3: TGCGCCAGCAGCCAAGTTAAGGAGAATAATTCACCCCTCCACTTT. This rearrangement joins TRBV4-1 to TRBJ1-6; no clear D. Trimming removed 1 base from V and 5 bases from J, with 9 bases in between. There are 15 residues in the CDR3. Germline CDR1 is MGHRA and CDR2 is YSYEKL.

The rearrangement links TRBV2 to TRBJ2-1; D might be TRBD2 (6 bases). There are 15 residues in the CDR3. CDR1 and CDR2 (germline): SNHLY, FYNNEI. V shed 6 bases and J shed 2 bases, with 14 bases lying between them. CDR3: CASSMEGGAYNEQFF. CDR3 bases: TGTGCCAGCAGCATGGAGGGTGGGGCCTACAATGAGCAGTTCTTC.

The chain links TRBV9 to TRBJ1-4; D is uncertain. The germline gives CDR1 SGDLS, CDR2 YYNGEE. The CDR3 runs to 13 residues. The V gene lost 4 bases and the J gene lost 8 bases, with 12 bases spanning the gap. The DNA of the CDR3 is TGTGCCAGCAGCCCAGCTCTGGGCGAAAAACTGTTTTTT. Translation gives CASSPALGEKLFF.

This sequence joins TRBV5-1 and TRBJ1-2, with D unclear. V lost 0 bases, J lost 5 bases, and 8 bases lay in between. CDR1 and CDR2 from the germline V gene are SGHRS and YFSETQ. This CDR3 contains 13 residues. The CDR3 coding sequence is TGCGCCAGCAGCTTGGCGCAGGATTATGGCTACACCTTC. Encoded protein: CASSLAQDYGYTF.

Here the CDR3 reads CSADGGEAQYF. Here the CDR3 DNA reads TGCAGTGCCGACGGGGGTGAGGCGCAGTACTTC. The chain employs TRBV20-1 and TRBJ2-7; a weak D match, TRBD2 (6 bases). Germline V CDR1 and CDR2: DFQATT, SNEGSKA (reference sequence). Trimming pared 6 bases from V and 9 bases from J, leaving 15 bases between. The CDR3 spans 11 residues.

The chain combines TRBV5-6 with TRBJ2-7, with 10 positions matching TRBD2. Trimming removed 2 bases from V and 7 bases from J; junction bases left unmatched: 9. The CDR3 extends over 15 amino acids. Germline CDR1 reads SGHDT; CDR2 reads YYEEEE. CDR3 amino acids: CASSFGAGGPEEQYF. In nucleotides, the CDR3 is TGTGCCAGCAGCTTCGGAGCGGGGGGGCCAGAGGAGCAGTACTTC.

This clone turned up a few times. The chain recombines TRBV19 with TRBJ1-6, with 10 bases fitting TRBD1. After removal of 6 bases from V and 10 bases from J, the junction contained 9 bases not matched to a gene. This CDR3 comprises 15 residues. Germline V gives CDR1 LNHDA, CDR2 SQIVND (reference sequence). The CDR3 here is CASRPTGQGRSPLHF. CDR3 bases: TGTGCCAGTAGACCTACGGGACAGGGGAGATCACCCCTCCACTTT.

The V and J genes are TRBV28 and TRBJ1-3; possible D gene TRBD1, 6 bases. The CDR3 consists of 16 residues. Germline V gene sequence: CDR1 MDHEN, CDR2 SYDVKM. The germline V and J ends were trimmed by 5 bases and 0 bases, with 14 bases remaining between them. The CDR3 DNA reads TGTGCCAGCAGTCCGCCCCCGACAGGCTCTGGAAACACCATATATTTT. It translates to CASSPPPTGSGNTIYF.

This rearrangement joins TRBV19 to TRBJ1-6, with D uncertain. The CDR3 loop spans 17 amino acids. Germline CDR1 LNHDA, CDR2 SQIVND (reference sequence). Trimming left V 7 bases short and J 7 bases short, with 23 bases between. The CDR3 loop reads CASTTTGAEVGNSPLHF. The CDR3 nucleotides are TGTGCCAGTACCACCACGGGAGCAGAAGTGGGGAATTCACCCCTCCACTTT.

The CDR3: CSELTGETGEAFF. The CDR3 coding sequence is TGCAGCGAGTTGACAGGGGAAACGGGTGAAGCTTTCTTT. The chain is built from TRBV29-1 and TRBJ1-1, with 8 bases aligning to TRBD1. The V and J ends lost 7 bases and 7 bases, in that order; junction bases with no gene match: 11. The V gene's germline CDR1 is SQVTM and CDR2 ANQGSEA. CDR3 size: 13 residues.

The chain employs TRBV29-1 and TRBJ2-7; TRBD2 aligns across 8 bases. The V gene's germline CDR1 is SQVTM and CDR2 ANQGSEA. The CDR3 totals 12 residues. J was trimmed by 7 bases and V by 7 bases; bases with no gene match: 9. The CDR3 coding sequence is TGCAGCGCCCTCGGGGGGGCAGGTGAGCAGTACTTC. As protein: CSALGGAGEQYF.

The CDR3 reads CASSLVEGRNNSPLHF. The CDR3 coding sequence is TGCGCCAGCAGCTTGGTTGAGGGCAGAAATAATTCACCCCTCCACTTT. The rearrangement joins TRBV5-1 to TRBJ1-6; no clear D. Germline assignment: CDR1 SGHRS and CDR2 YFSETQ. The CDR3 is 16 residues long. The V and J ends lost 0 bases and 5 bases respectively, with 12 bases between them.

CDR3 coding DNA: TGTGCCAGCAGCTTAGGGACAGGGGCCTACGAGCAGTACTTC. It is translated as CASSLGTGAYEQYF. V is TRBV7-2 and J is TRBJ2-7, with 9 bases identical to TRBD1. This CDR3 spans 14 amino acids. Trimming at V came to 1 base and at J to 2 bases, leaving 0 bases not matched to a gene. The germline CDR1 and CDR2 sequences are SGHTA and FQGNSA.

J is TRBJ2-3 and V is TRBV29-1; 8 nucleotides align to TRBD1. The CDR3 spans 15 residues. Germline-derived CDR1 and CDR2 are SQVTM and ANQGSEA. V shed 2 bases and J 7 bases; nucleotides not matched to a gene: 11. This chain's CDR3 is CSVEYGAGGLYTQYF. The CDR3 bases are TGCAGCGTTGAATATGGCGCAGGGGGCCTGTATACGCAGTATTTT.

The chain carries TRBV24-1 and TRBJ2-3, with 10 bases matching TRBD2. Per germline, CDR1 KGHDR and CDR2 SFDVKD. The CDR3 contains 18 residues. V gave up 4 bases and J gave up 0 bases; unmatched junction bases: 9. DNA for the CDR3: TGTGCCACCAGTGACCGGGCTAGCGGGGGCACTAGCACAGATACGCAGTATTTT. It yields the protein CATSDRASGGTSTDTQYF.

This clone was recorded once. The chain links TRBV19 to TRBJ2-2, with 8 bases identical to TRBD1. This CDR3 is built from 14 residues. The germline V gene encodes CDR1 LNHDA and CDR2 SQIVND (reference sequence). The V and J ends lost 4 bases and 7 bases, in that order; junction bases with no gene match: 5. CDR3 nucleotides: TGTGCCAGTAGTAGGACAGGGCAGTTCGGGGAGCTGTTTTTT. It yields the protein CASSRTGQFGELFF.

The chain couples TRBV5-8 to TRBJ1-5, with D possibly matching TRBD1 (5 bases). V was shortened by 4 bases and J by 0 bases, with 8 bases between the two germline ends. Looked up from germline, CDR1 is SGHTS and CDR2 is YDEGEE. The CDR3 length is 14 residues. The CDR3 bases are TGTGCCAGCAGCCGGGGGTATAGCAATCAGCCCCAGCATTTT. This sequence encodes CASSRGYSNQPQHF.

The gene calls are TRBV12-3 or TRBV12-4 and TRBJ1-2; perhaps TRBD1 as D (5 bases). CDR3 size: 11 residues. Deletions cut 4 bases from V and 8 bases from J, with 8 bases between. The CDR3 DNA is TGTGCCAGCAGTTCGGGGGTAGGCTACACCTTC. As protein: CASSSGVGYTF.

The chain links TRBV10-3 to TRBJ2-5; 10 bases map to TRBD1. The CDR3 consists of 16 residues. V lost 4 bases, J lost 7 bases, and 12 bases stayed unmatched. Germline V CDR1 and CDR2: ENHRY, SYGVKD. CDR3 loop: CAISARQGAQTVTQYF. The CDR3 region has the DNA TGTGCCATCAGTGCGAGACAGGGGGCGCAGACGGTGACCCAGTACTTC.